This T cell receptor (beta chain) was captured in a study of blood T cell repertoires in COVID-19. Across the study: The origin of the acute and convalescent COVID-19 samples was the United States, Italy and Spain. Sample material is recorded as cDNA or gDNA derived from T cells, B-cell-depleted T cells, or PBMCs.

In the original workflow: Estimation of nucleated cell counts relied on the amplification of reference gene primers. Only in-frame clones appear in the TCRdb table, and some are missing; sequencing was by immunoSEQ multiplex PCR. The D gene and trimming were derived from the DNA, and the V and J assignments and clone size from that table. The data contain a few hundred thousand clones, 70% to 90% of them seen just once; the ten biggest clones take up 3%. CDR1 and CDR2 from the germline V gene are SGHNT and YYREEE (reference sequence). Trimming took 0 bases from V and 0 from J, leaving 11 bases between them. The CDR3 loop spans 16 amino acids.

The genes are TRBV5-4 and TRBJ2-3, with a tentative D call TRBD2 (5 bases). The receptor's source is a man younger than 35 with active or convalescent COVID-19. Sequencing input: peripheral blood. CDR3 protein: CASSLAVGVSTDTQYF. CDR3 sequence (DNA): TGTGCCAGCAGCTTGGCCGTGGGAGTGAGCACAGATACGCAGTATTTT.